This T cell receptor beta chain is drawn from a study of T cell changes during pregnancy in multiple sclerosis. Libraries were prepared by immunoSEQ multiplex PCR; TCRdb keeps only in-frame clonotypes and omits some of them. The table lists roughly 79,000 clones, about 94% of them singletons, with 0.75% in the top ten. V shed 5 bases and J shed 4 bases, with 12 bases lying between them. Germline CDR1 and CDR2: SEHNR and FQNEAQ (reference sequence). The CDR3 is made up of 14 amino acids. This clonotype was obtained from a female donor in good health, enrolled as a control in a pregnancy study. The rearrangement links TRBV7-9 to TRBJ1-5; a possible D gene is TRBD1 (6 bases). Material: peripheral blood, obtained in the second trimester of pregnancy. CDR3 sequence: CASSPAGANQPQHF. CDR3 coding DNA: TGTGCCAGCAGCCCCGCGGGGGCTAATCAGCCCCAGCATTTT.